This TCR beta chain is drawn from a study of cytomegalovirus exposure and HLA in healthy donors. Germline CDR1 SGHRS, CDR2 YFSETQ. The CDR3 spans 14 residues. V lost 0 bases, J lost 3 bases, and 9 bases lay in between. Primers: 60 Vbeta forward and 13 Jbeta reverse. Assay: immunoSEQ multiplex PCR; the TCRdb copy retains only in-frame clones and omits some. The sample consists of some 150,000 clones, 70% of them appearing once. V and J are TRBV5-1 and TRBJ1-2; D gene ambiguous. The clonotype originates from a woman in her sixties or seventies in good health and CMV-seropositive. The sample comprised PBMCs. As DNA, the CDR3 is TGCGCCAGCAGCTTGGATTCGCCGGACTATGGCTACACCTTC. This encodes CASSLDSPDYGYTF.